The 29 T cell receptor beta chains presented below share a single source sample, sequenced in a study of blood T cell repertoires in COVID-19. Libraries were prepared by immunoSEQ multiplex PCR; TCRdb keeps only in-frame clonotypes and omits some of them. Among some 60,000 clones listed, roughly four fifths were seen once. Sample: peripheral blood. The receptors here all came from a man in his forties or fifties with COVID-19, enrolled during active disease.

This chain links TRBV10-3 with TRBJ2-5; the D is unclear. The V end lost 3 bases, the J end lost 5 bases, and 10 bases lay between the germline ends. There are 13 residues in the CDR3. The germline V gene encodes CDR1 ENHRY and CDR2 SYGVKD. CDR3: CAISDRHLETQYF. The CDR3 DNA sequence: TGTGCCATCAGTGACCGCCACTTGGAGACCCAGTACTTC.

Points on this clone: In the same sample, other DNA sequences code for this CDR3. V is TRBV30 and J is TRBJ2-5; the D gene is possibly TRBD2 (6 bases). The ends were cut back, 0 bases at V and 5 bases at J, with 7 bases in the middle. Per the germline V gene, CDR1 is GTSNPN and CDR2 is SVGIG (reference sequence). The CDR3 covers 12 residues. DNA of the CDR3: TGTGCCTGGAGTGTACGGGAGGAGACCCAGTACTTC. This gives the protein CAWSVREETQYF.

This chain uses TRBV28 with TRBJ1-1; D remains unclear. The CDR3 is 13 amino acids. Germline assignment: CDR1 MDHEN and CDR2 SYDVKM. V was trimmed by 8 bases and J by 0 bases, leaving 10 bases between them. The DNA of the CDR3 is TGTGCCAGCTGGCAGCGGATGAACACTGAAGCTTTCTTT. It encodes CASWQRMNTEAFF.

This clone has only one observation. V and J are TRBV28 and TRBJ2-1; TRBD2 agrees at 14 bases. The germline V gene encodes CDR1 MDHEN and CDR2 SYDVKM. V was pared by 6 bases and J by 4 bases, with 11 bases of the junction left unmatched. The CDR3 is 18 amino acids. The CDR3 spells CASRTTGTSGRGYNEQFF. The CDR3 DNA follows: TGTGCCAGCAGGACGACAGGGACTAGCGGGAGAGGGTACAATGAGCAGTTCTTC. The full variable domain, completed using reference TRBV28 and TRBJ2-1, is DVKVTQSSRYLVKRTGEKVFLECVQDMDHENMFWYRQDPGLGLRLIYFSYDVKMKEKGDIPEGYSVSREKKERFSLILESASTNQTSMYLCASRTTGTSGRGYNEQFFGPGTRLTVL.

This chain links TRBV27 with TRBJ2-1; 12 bases line up with TRBD2. The germline V gene encodes CDR1 MNHEY and CDR2 SMNVEV (reference sequence). This CDR3 comprises 15 residues. Unmatched junction bases numbered 2, after V lost 2 bases and J lost 6 bases. In DNA form, the CDR3 reads TGTGCCAGCAGTTTAGGACTAGCGGGAATCAATGAGCAGTTCTTC. Translated: CASSLGLAGINEQFF.

The J gene is TRBJ2-4, the V gene TRBV4-1; D possibly corresponds to TRBD1 (6 bases). Trimming took 3 bases from V and 6 from J, leaving 15 bases between them. CDR3 length equals 15 residues. Per germline, CDR1 MGHRA and CDR2 YSYEKL. The CDR3 nucleotides read TGCGCCAGCAGCCACGTCACGGGACACCTAAACATTCAGTACTTC. Its translation: CASSHVTGHLNIQYF.

The chain links TRBV5-1 to TRBJ2-1, with D tentatively TRBD1 (6 bases). Germline V gene lookup returns CDR1 SGHRS and CDR2 YFSETQ. V was shortened by 2 bases and J by 2 bases, with 11 bases between the two germline ends. The CDR3 consists of 15 residues. CDR3 sequence: CASSFSGHPYNEQFF. Written as DNA, the CDR3 is TGCGCCAGCAGCTTTTCGGGACATCCCTACAATGAGCAGTTCTTC.

This clone was seen repeatedly, ten times or more. The chain combines TRBV2 with TRBJ2-7; D is uncertain. Germline V gene data show CDR1 as SNHLY and CDR2 as FYNNEI. Trimming shortened V by 2 bases and J by 1 base, and 9 bases separated the two germline ends. This CDR3 region has 14 residues. CDR3 amino acids: CASSETGLSYEQYF. CDR3 in DNA: TGTGCCAGCAGTGAAACGGGTCTATCCTACGAGCAGTACTTC.

The table lists this clone with a count of one. The chain is built from TRBV28 and TRBJ1-5; 7 bases are shared with TRBD1. V gave up 6 bases and J gave up 4 bases; unmatched junction bases: 9. The CDR3 is 15 residues long. CDR1 is MDHEN and CDR2 is SYDVKM in the germline V gene. The CDR3 loop reads CASRGGQNRNQPQHF. The CDR3 coding sequence is TGTGCCAGCAGGGGGGGACAGAATCGGAATCAGCCCCAGCATTTT.

The chain joins TRBV30 to TRBJ2-7; no reliable D call. V was pared by 0 bases and J by 3 bases, with 9 bases between. The CDR3 has 13 amino acids. The germline V gene has CDR1 GTSNPN and CDR2 SVGIG (reference sequence). As DNA, the CDR3 is TGTGCCTGGAGTGTACAAAGTTACTACGAGCAGTACTTC. Its translation: CAWSVQSYYEQYF.

V usage is TRBV7-6 and J usage is TRBJ2-6, with TRBD1 identical over 7 bases. The CDR3 contains 16 residues. Per germline, CDR1 SGHVS and CDR2 FNYEAQ. The V segment lost 5 bases and the J segment 2 bases; nucleotides outside the gene matches: 6. The CDR3 nucleotides read TGTGCCAGCAGCGCACAGGGGATAGCTGGGGCCAACGTCCTGACTTTC. Translation gives CASSAQGIAGANVLTF.

The chain uses TRBV5-5 and TRBJ2-5, with a possible D match to TRBD1 (5 bases). There are 14 residues in the CDR3. V lost 2 bases and J lost 1, with 9 bases in between. From germline, CDR1 is SGHKS and CDR2 YYEKEE (reference sequence). CDR3 protein: CASSLGRAQETQYF. In DNA, the CDR3 is TGTGCCAGCAGCTTAGGCAGGGCCCAAGAGACCCAGTACTTC.

This chain uses TRBV5-1 with TRBJ1-1; no clear D gene. V dropped 5 bases and J dropped 5 bases, with 13 bases sitting between them. The CDR3 covers 13 residues. The germline V gene has CDR1 SGHRS and CDR2 YFSETQ. The CDR3: CASRAAKVTEAFF. The CDR3 region has the DNA TGCGCCAGCAGGGCGGCCAAGGTTACTGAAGCTTTCTTT.

The table lists this clone with a count of one. The chain carries TRBV19 and TRBJ2-3; D perhaps matches TRBD2 (6 bases). Germline lookup yields CDR1 LNHDA and CDR2 SQIVND (reference sequence). V gave up 6 bases and J gave up 2 bases, with 12 bases separating them. The CDR3 covers 14 residues. The chain's CDR3 is CASSHGLPTDTQYF. In DNA form, the CDR3 reads TGTGCCAGTAGCCACGGACTACCCACAGATACGCAGTATTTT.

This clone has more than one count but fewer than ten. The V and J genes are TRBV5-6 and TRBJ2-6; D is possibly TRBD2 (6 bases). This CDR3 spans 15 amino acids. Germline CDR1 SGHDT, CDR2 YYEEEE. The ends were cut back, 4 bases at V and 3 bases at J, with 11 bases in the middle. The CDR3 is CASSPLAGGANVLTF. The CDR3 bases are TGTGCCAGCAGCCCACTAGCTGGTGGGGCCAACGTCCTGACTTTC.

The chain employs TRBV9 and TRBJ2-2; no definite D call. The CDR3 sequence is 14 residues long. Germline lookup yields CDR1 SGDLS and CDR2 YYNGEE. V was clipped by 0 bases and J by 7 bases, with 10 bases between them. The CDR3 loop is CASSVGNSHGELFF. CDR3 nucleotide sequence: TGTGCCAGCAGCGTAGGAAATAGCCACGGGGAGCTGTTTTTT.

V gene TRBV5-4 combines with J gene TRBJ1-4; no definite D call. Germline V CDR1 and CDR2: SGHNT, YYREEE (reference sequence). The CDR3 covers 15 residues. The ends were cut back, 3 bases at V and 3 bases at J, with 12 bases in the middle. The CDR3 coding sequence is TGTGCCAGCAGCTCTAGAATGGGTGCTAATGAAAAACTGTTTTTT. Translation: CASSSRMGANEKLFF.

J is TRBJ2-1 and V is TRBV28; D is perhaps TRBD2 (6 bases). CDR1 and CDR2 from the germline V gene are MDHEN and SYDVKM. The ends were cut back, 5 bases at V and 6 bases at J, with 20 bases in the middle. The CDR3 is 16 amino acids. In nucleotides, the CDR3 is TGTGCCAGCAGTCTCATCGACGGGCGGGATTTCAATGAGCAGTTCTTC. This codes for CASSLIDGRDFNEQFF.

V gene TRBV25-1 combines with J gene TRBJ2-7; D might be TRBD2 (5 bases). Trimming shortened V by 3 bases and J by 3 bases, and 6 bases separated the two germline ends. The V gene's germline CDR1 is MGHDK and CDR2 SYGVNS. The CDR3 covers 12 residues. As DNA, the CDR3 is TGTGCCAGCAGTGACGACTACTACGAGCAGTACTTC. It encodes CASSDDYYEQYF.

The chain uses TRBV10-3 and TRBJ1-5; TRBD1 is a possible D gene (5 bases). V was shortened by 10 bases and J by 0 bases, with 16 bases between the two germline ends. This CDR3 has 15 amino acids. Germline V gene data show CDR1 as ENHRY and CDR2 as SYGVKD. DNA for the CDR3: TGTGCCACGCTATTTAGCGGGGCTAGCAATCAGCCCCAGCATTTT. Residues: CATLFSGASNQPQHF.

The chain joins TRBV11-3 to TRBJ2-1; D may be TRBD1 (6 bases). V lost 0 bases and J 4 bases, leaving 16 bases between the germline ends. The CDR3 is 17 amino acids. Per germline, CDR1 SGHNT and CDR2 YENEEA. DNA of the CDR3: TGTGCCAGCAGCTTAGATCGTGGGGGCAGGGAGTACAATGAGCAGTTCTTC. Translated, it gives CASSLDRGGREYNEQFF. Supplemented by reference TRBV11-3 and TRBJ2-1, the full variable domain reads EAGVVQSPRYKIIEKKQPVAFWCNPISGHNTLYWYLQNLGQGPELLIRYENEEAVDDSQLPKDRFSAERLKGVDSTLKIQPAELGDSAVYLCASSLDRGGREYNEQFFGPGTRLTVL.

The chain joins TRBV18 to TRBJ2-7; TRBD1 might be the D (5 bases). Trimming stripped 2 bases from V and 2 bases from J, with 16 bases between. The CDR3 totals 16 residues. Germline-derived CDR1 and CDR2 are KGHSH and LQKENI. CDR3 loop: CASSPRGTAVTYEQYF. The CDR3, as DNA: TGTGCCAGCTCACCAAGGGGAACCGCCGTAACCTACGAGCAGTACTTC.

The chain links TRBV18 to TRBJ1-5; 8 bases map to TRBD1. V shed 6 bases and J 0 bases; nucleotides not matched to a gene: 1. Germline V lookup: CDR1 KGHSH, CDR2 LQKENI. The CDR3 is made up of 14 amino acids. CDR3 in amino acids: CASSGQVSNQPQHF. For the CDR3, the DNA is TGTGCCAGCTCGGGACAGGTTAGCAATCAGCCCCAGCATTTT. Variable domain in full (rest from reference TRBV18 and TRBJ1-5): NAGVMQNPRHLVRRRGQEARLRCSPMKGHSHVYWYRQLPEEGLKFMVYLQKENIIDESGMPKERFSAEFPKEGPSILRIQQVVRGDSAAYFCASSGQVSNQPQHFGDGTRLSIL.

The chain is built from TRBV6-2 or TRBV6-3 and TRBJ1-5; 8 positions match TRBD1. The CDR3 has 16 residues. J lost 5 bases, V lost 5 bases, and 11 bases had no gene match. Germline CDR1 is MNHEY and CDR2 is SVGEGT. The CDR3 DNA reads TGTGCCAGCAGTAGGACAGGGAGCCGACGGGATCAGCCCCAGCATTTT. This sequence encodes CASSRTGSRRDQPQHF.

This chain joins TRBV7-6 and TRBJ2-7, with D maybe TRBD2 (6 bases). The CDR3 runs 15 residues. Trimming shortened V by 7 bases and J by 2 bases, and 18 bases separated the two germline ends. Germline lookup yields CDR1 SGHVS and CDR2 FNYEAQ. In nucleotides, the CDR3 is TGTGCCAGCACCGCTGACGGGACTGGACCCTACGAGCAGTACTTC. This sequence encodes CASTADGTGPYEQYF.

CDR3 sequence reads: CASSQDSGSYNEQFF. CDR3 sequence (DNA): TGTGCCAGCAGCCAAGATAGCGGGAGCTACAATGAGCAGTTCTTC. V gene TRBV7-9 combines with J gene TRBJ2-1; 9 bases are shared with TRBD2. This CDR3 region has 15 residues. J gave up 3 bases and V 5 bases, and 5 bases lay outside the gene matches. Germline V gene lookup returns CDR1 SEHNR and CDR2 FQNEAQ (reference sequence).

The rearrangement joins TRBV28 to TRBJ1-1; D unresolved. CDR3 size: 12 residues. The germline gives CDR1 MDHEN, CDR2 SYDVKM. The ends were cut back, 1 base at V and 5 bases at J, with 5 bases in the middle. The CDR3 loop reads CASSLFRTEAFF. CDR3 nucleotide sequence: TGTGCCAGCAGTTTATTCCGGACTGAAGCTTTCTTT.

To note about this clone: One junction end disagrees with the germline gene, perhaps due to a read error. The chain carries TRBV3-1 (or the pseudogene TRBV3-2) and TRBJ1-3; D is perhaps TRBD1 (5 bases). CDR3 size: 12 residues. CDR1 and CDR2 (germline): LGHDT, YNNKEL (reference sequence). The CDR3 nucleotides are TGTGCCAGCAGCCAACAGGGAAGCACCATATCTTTT. Protein: CASSQQGSTISF.

This chain uses TRBV4-1 with TRBJ2-1; 12 bases map to TRBD2. The germline CDR1 and CDR2 sequences are MGHRA and YSYEKL. V gave up 5 bases and J gave up 4 bases; unmatched junction bases: 6. This CDR3 contains 16 residues. CDR3 loop: CASSSRTSGTYNEQFF. As DNA, the CDR3 is TGCGCCAGCAGCTCGCGGACTAGCGGGACATACAATGAGCAGTTCTTC.